Listed here are 6 T cell receptor beta chains from one sample, sequenced in a study of T cells in Graves' hyperthyroidism and ophthalmopathy. Regions amplified from RNA transcripts were the TCR beta CDR3 regions. The TCR CDR3 first-round RT-PCR relied on the HTBI primer set. TCRdb reanalysed the multiplex PCR reads using MiXCR and keeps one entry per CDR3 protein. Here the sample spans approximately 400,000 distinct CDR3 sequences, about 15% being singletons. The specimen was blood. The source of these receptors is a woman in her 30s with Graves' ophthalmopathy.

This clonotype was recorded a few times. The chain is built from TRBV27 and TRBJ2-2; D gene ambiguous. V shed 1 base and J shed 5 bases, with 14 bases lying between them. This CDR3 spans 16 amino acids. The germline CDR1 and CDR2 sequences are MNHEY and SMNVEV (reference sequence). In DNA, the CDR3 is TGTGCCAGCAGTTTATATATGGAGATTAAAACCGGGGAGCTGTTTTTT. It codes for CASSLYMEIKTGELFF.

This clonotype was recorded at least ten times. The J gene is TRBJ2-7, the V gene TRBV27, with D unclear. This CDR3 region has 11 residues. Germline lookup yields CDR1 MNHEY and CDR2 SMNVEV (reference sequence). With 5 bases removed from V and 6 bases from J, the gap between germline ends came to 8 bases. The CDR3 sequence is CASSTSTEQYF. The DNA for the CDR3 is TGTGCCAGCAGTACCTCGACCGAGCAGTACTTC.

In this sample, this clonotype turned up many times. The chain carries TRBV7-9 and TRBJ1-2, with D tentatively TRBD1 (5 bases). CDR1 is SEHNR and CDR2 is FQNEAQ in the germline V gene (reference sequence). Trimming shortened V by 4 bases and J by 8 bases, and 17 bases separated the two germline ends. This CDR3 has 14 residues. Here the CDR3 DNA reads TGTGCCAGCAGCTATCGACAGCCTCCTTGGGGCTACACCTTC. Protein: CASSYRQPPWGYTF. The complete variable domain, with remaining parts taken from reference TRBV7-9 and TRBJ1-2, reads DTGVSQNPRHKITKRGQNVTFRCDPISEHNRLYWYRQTLGQGPEFLTYFQNEAQLEKSRLLSDRFSAERPKGSFSTLEIQRTEQGDSAMYLCASSYRQPPWGYTFGSGTRLTVV.

This clonotype was seen repeatedly, ten times or more. The chain links TRBV28 to TRBJ1-2; the D gene is possibly TRBD1 (5 bases). V dropped 6 bases and J dropped 8 bases, with 22 bases sitting between them. This CDR3 comprises 15 residues. Germline V CDR1 and CDR2: MDHEN, SYDVKM. The DNA of the CDR3 is TGTGCCAGCAGCCCTGGGGGGGGAGAGGTGAAAGGCTACACCTTC. Translating it yields CASSPGGGEVKGYTF.

This clonotype has a handful of counts. In nucleotides, the CDR3 is TGTGCCAGCAGCGCATCAGCGGTTGCAACTAATGAAAAACTGTTTTTT. Translating it yields CASSASAVATNEKLFF. The chain is built from TRBV9 and TRBJ1-4; no clear D. This CDR3 is 16 amino acids long. Trimming removed 3 bases from V and 0 bases from J, with 12 bases in between. Germline CDR1 reads SGDLS; CDR2 reads YYNGEE. The full variable domain, with the rest looked up from reference TRBV9 and TRBJ1-4, is DSGVTQTPKHLITATGQRVTLRCSPRSGDLSVYWYQQSLDQGLQFLIQYYNGEERAKGNILERFSAQQFPDLHSELNLSSLELGDSALYFCASSASAVATNEKLFFGSGTQLSVL.

This clonotype has ten or more counts. The CDR3 DNA reads as TGTGCCAGCAGTGGGGGGACAGGGAATGGCTACACCTTC. Translated: CASSGGTGNGYTF. V and J are TRBV27 and TRBJ1-2; 9 bases are a match to TRBD1. This CDR3 spans 13 amino acids. V gave up 5 bases and J gave up 6 bases; unmatched junction bases: 4. The germline V gene encodes CDR1 MNHEY and CDR2 SMNVEV (reference sequence).